The 27 T cell receptor beta chains listed next were all sequenced from one sample in a study of post-analysis software for immune sequencing data. Points from the study as a whole: There were a few TRBV segments more frequent in patients than controls, and TRBV5-6, TRBV5-1 and TRBV20-1 were among them.

No antigen is known for these receptors. Unique molecular identifiers were carried by the TCR beta cDNA libraries. TCRdb passed the PCR reads through MiXCR, listing each CDR3 protein once. The table has about 460,000 distinct CDR3 sequences, roughly 45% seen once; the top ten hold around 10%. The source material was blood. The receptors were gathered from a girl aged 5-17 years with multiple sclerosis.

This chain uses TRBV4-2 with TRBJ1-2, with a possible D match to TRBD1 (5 bases). This CDR3 comprises 16 residues. The V gene's germline CDR1 is LGHNA and CDR2 YNFKEQ. Trimming left V 1 base short and J 7 bases short, with 19 bases between. CDR3 sequence (DNA): TGTGCCAGCAGCCAAGTTCGTCGCAGGGTGTATGCTGGCTACACCTTC. It is translated as CASSQVRRRVYAGYTF.

V is TRBV9 and J is TRBJ2-1; D tentatively reads TRBD1 or TRBD2 (5 bases each). CDR1 SGDLS and CDR2 YYNGEE come from the germline V gene. The CDR3 runs to 17 residues. V lost 3 bases to trimming and J lost 0 bases, with 16 bases between them. The CDR3 sequence is CASSGAGARSSYNEQFF. CDR3 nucleotide sequence: TGTGCCAGCAGCGGCGCCGGGGCCCGGAGCTCCTACAATGAGCAGTTCTTC.

The chain has TRBV7-2 and TRBJ2-7, with TRBD2 as a possible D gene (6 bases). Germline CDR1 reads SGHTA; CDR2 reads FQGNSA. The CDR3 runs to 16 residues. Trimming took off 8 bases at V and 0 bases at J, with 20 bases between the two ends. The CDR3 DNA is TGTGCCAGCGAACGGTCCGGGACTTCGAGCTCCTACGAGCAGTACTTC. It yields the protein CASERSGTSSSYEQYF.

A remark on this clonotype: One end of the junction fails to match germline, which may point to a read error. The chain employs TRBV25-1 and TRBJ1-1, with D uncertain. The CDR3 has 12 amino acids. Germline CDR1 MGHDK, CDR2 SYGVNS. The CDR3 DNA sequence: TGTGTCAGCAGTGAAGAACTGAGTGAAGCTTTCTTT. This encodes CVSSEELSEAFF.

J is TRBJ1-1 and V is TRBV10-3; TRBD1 agrees at 9 bases. The V and J ends lost 5 bases and 5 bases, in that order; junction bases with no gene match: 9. This CDR3 contains 15 residues. Germline V gene data show CDR1 as ENHRY and CDR2 as SYGVKD. Written as DNA, the CDR3 is TGTGCCATCAGTTCGGACAGGGGAGGGGGAACTGAAGCTTTCTTT. Amino acids: CAISSDRGGGTEAFF.

The V gene is TRBV28, the J gene TRBJ1-4; no reliable D call. The CDR3 runs to 11 residues. V lost 8 bases, J lost 8 bases, and 9 bases lay in between. In germline, CDR1 is MDHEN, CDR2 SYDVKM. The CDR3 DNA sequence: TGTGCCAGCCTCGAGACCGAAAAACTGTTTTTT. It encodes CASLETEKLFF.

J is TRBJ2-5 and V is TRBV20-1; the match to TRBD2 covers 12 bases. The CDR3 totals 14 residues. The trim removed 8 bases at V and 5 bases at J, leaving 9 bases unmatched. Germline V lookup: CDR1 DFQATT, CDR2 SNEGSKA (reference sequence). Here the CDR3 reads CSLGTSGLGETQYF. The CDR3, as DNA: TGCAGTCTCGGGACTAGCGGGTTAGGGGAGACCCAGTACTTC.

This clonotype has only a few counts. The genes are TRBV28 and TRBJ2-3; a weak D match, TRBD2 (7 bases). The germline CDR1 and CDR2 sequences are MDHEN and SYDVKM. The CDR3 has 17 residues. Trimming left V 4 bases short and J 5 bases short, with 22 bases between. The CDR3 DNA reads TGTGCCAGCAGTTCTCCCGCCCAGGCGGGGGCTAGAGATACGCAGTATTTT. Translating gives CASSSPAQAGARDTQYF.

The V gene is TRBV4-1, the J gene TRBJ2-1; D assignment may be TRBD1 or TRBD2 (6 bases each). From germline, CDR1 is MGHRA and CDR2 YSYEKL. There are 13 residues in the CDR3. The V end was cut by 1 base, the J end by 15 bases, with 16 bases between. The CDR3 nucleotides are TGCGCCAGCAGCCAAGGAGAGGGGGAGGATGGGTTCTTC. Translated, it gives CASSQGEGEDGFF.

J is TRBJ2-1 and V is TRBV29-1, with 7 bases matching TRBD2. Germline assignment: CDR1 SQVTM and CDR2 ANQGSEA. Trimming took 0 bases from V and 5 from J; bases not matched to a gene: 7. The CDR3 runs 15 residues. The CDR3: CSVEDLGLVNNEQFF. The CDR3, as DNA: TGCAGCGTTGAAGATCTCGGACTAGTAAACAATGAGCAGTTCTTC.

V is TRBV18 and J is TRBJ2-5; a possible D gene is TRBD1 (5 bases). The ends were cut back, 3 bases at V and 12 bases at J, with 11 bases in the middle. This CDR3 is 11 amino acids long. Per the germline V gene, CDR1 is KGHSH and CDR2 is LQKENI. This CDR3 reads CASSPDREKYF. The CDR3 bases are TGTGCCAGCTCACCCGACAGAGAGAAGTACTTC. Based on the CDR3 plus reference TRBV18 and TRBJ2-5, the full variable domain is NAGVMQNPRHLVRRRGQEARLRCSPMKGHSHVYWYRQLPEEGLKFMVYLQKENIIDESGMPKERFSAEFPKEGPSILRIQQVVRGDSAAYFCASSPDREKYFGPGTRLLVL.

The CDR3 is CASSVSLYEQYF. The CDR3 nucleotides read TGTGCCAGCAGTGTGAGTCTCTACGAGCAGTACTTC. The chain joins TRBV28 to TRBJ2-7; D gene ambiguous. Germline-derived CDR1 and CDR2 are MDHEN and SYDVKM. The CDR3 totals 12 residues. V was trimmed by 5 bases and J by 3 bases, leaving 8 bases between them.

V is TRBV12-3 or TRBV12-4 and J is TRBJ2-6; D is perhaps TRBD1 (6 bases). V was shortened by 8 bases and J by 2 bases, with 19 bases between the two germline ends. This CDR3 has 17 amino acids. CDR3 DNA: TGTGCCAGCGGCTCCTACAGGGTCCAAGCTGGGGCCAACGTCCTGACTTTC. Translation: CASGSYRVQAGANVLTF.

This clonotype was seen a few times. The rearrangement links TRBV6-5 to TRBJ2-1; 12 bases align to TRBD2. The CDR3 contains 19 residues. V trimming: 0 bases; J trimming: 8 bases; junction bases outside the gene matches: 14. CDR1 is MNHEY and CDR2 is SVGAGI in the germline V gene. Written as DNA, the CDR3 is TGTGCCAGCAGTTACTCGTCCACAGCCAGACTAGCGGGAGCCGATGAGCAGTTCTTC. Protein sequence: CASSYSSTARLAGADEQFF.

The CDR3 sequence: CASSQPLSGVAYNEQFF. The CDR3 DNA is TGTGCCAGCAGCCAACCCCTTAGCGGGGTGGCCTACAATGAGCAGTTCTTC. This chain uses TRBV5-5 with TRBJ2-1, with 8 bases matching TRBD2. CDR1 SGHKS and CDR2 YYEKEE come from the germline V gene (reference sequence). V lost 4 bases to trimming and J lost 2 bases; unmatched junction nucleotides: 11. The CDR3 length is 17 residues.

J is TRBJ1-1 and V is TRBV5-1, with D tentatively TRBD1 (5 bases). Trimming removed 2 bases from V and 10 bases from J, with 9 bases in between. This CDR3 is 11 amino acids long. Germline CDR1 SGHRS, CDR2 YFSETQ. The CDR3 is CASSFRGIAFF. CDR3 nucleotide sequence: TGCGCCAGCAGCTTTAGGGGCATAGCTTTCTTT.

The V gene is TRBV7-8, the J gene TRBJ2-7, with D tentatively TRBD1 (5 bases). V lost 1 base to trimming and J lost 2 bases, with 12 bases between them. Germline CDR1 SGHVS, CDR2 FQNEAQ. The length of the CDR3 is 15 residues. The CDR3 here is CASSLEGASPYEQYF. The DNA for the CDR3 is TGTGCCAGCAGCTTAGAAGGGGCCTCGCCCTACGAGCAGTACTTC.

The V call is TRBV24-1, the J call TRBJ2-3; D gene uncertain. CDR3 size: 15 residues. Germline CDR1 is KGHDR and CDR2 is SFDVKD. The germline V and J ends were trimmed by 0 bases and 0 bases, with 6 bases remaining between them. CDR3: CATSDLQESTDTQYF. The CDR3 DNA follows: TGTGCCACCAGTGATTTGCAGGAAAGCACAGATACGCAGTATTTT.

V is TRBV10-3 and J is TRBJ2-1; 9 bases agree with TRBD2. From germline, CDR1 is ENHRY and CDR2 SYGVKD. CDR3 size: 15 residues. V was clipped by 2 bases and J by 10 bases; unmatched bases: 9. In DNA, the CDR3 is TGTGCCATCAGTGAGGAGCCGGGACTAGCAGAAGAGCAGTTCTTC. It specifies CAISEEPGLAEEQFF.

The gene calls are TRBV5-1 and TRBJ2-3, with a weak D call TRBD1 (8 bases). V was trimmed by 2 bases and J by 2 bases, leaving 15 bases between them. Looked up from germline, CDR1 is SGHRS and CDR2 is YFSETQ. The CDR3 extends over 16 amino acids. The CDR3 loop reads CASSLTGGASTDTQYF. In nucleotides, the CDR3 is TGCGCCAGCAGCTTAACAGGGGGGGCCTCCACAGATACGCAGTATTTT.

This chain joins TRBV7-2 and TRBJ1-5; D may be TRBD1 (5 bases). V lost 2 bases and J lost 6, with 8 bases in between. The CDR3 spans 13 residues. From germline, CDR1 is SGHTA and CDR2 FQGNSA. The DNA for the CDR3 is TGTGCCAGCAGCTTATTGCAGGGTCAGCCCCAGCATTTT. This codes for CASSLLQGQPQHF.

This clonotype was counted ten times or more. The V call is TRBV7-2, the J call TRBJ2-1; D not resolved. There are 13 residues in the CDR3. V lost 1 base and J lost 4, with 5 bases in between. Germline CDR1 reads SGHTA; CDR2 reads FQGNSA. CDR3 DNA sequence: TGTGCCAGCAGCTTAGACAGATACAATGAGCAGTTCTTC. It codes for CASSLDRYNEQFF. The complete variable domain, with remaining parts taken from reference TRBV7-2 and TRBJ2-1, reads GAGVSQSPSNKVTEKGKDVELRCDPISGHTALYWYRQSLGQGLEFLIYFQGNSAPDKSGLPSDRFSAERTGGSVSTLTIQRTQQEDSAVYLCASSLDRYNEQFFGPGTRLTVL.

This clonotype was recorded a few times. The genes are TRBV4-1 and TRBJ2-1, with TRBD2 matching 7 bases. Germline V gene lookup returns CDR1 MGHRA and CDR2 YSYEKL. V was clipped by 0 bases and J by 8 bases; unmatched bases: 7. The CDR3 consists of 15 residues. CDR3 region: CASSQEGGAGYEQFF. The CDR3, as DNA: TGCGCCAGCAGCCAAGAAGGCGGAGCGGGGTATGAGCAGTTCTTC.

This clonotype has just a few counts. The chain links TRBV4-1 to TRBJ2-7; D might be TRBD1 or TRBD2, each matching 5 bases. The CDR3 runs 15 residues. Germline loops: CDR1 MGHRA, CDR2 YSYEKL. V lost 7 bases and J lost 7, with 23 bases in between. The CDR3: CASTPDEGRWGEQYF. CDR3 bases: TGCGCCAGCACCCCAGATGAGGGGCGGTGGGGAGAGCAGTACTTC.

The chain has TRBV2 and TRBJ2-7; D is perhaps TRBD2 (6 bases). With 4 bases removed from V and 3 bases from J, the gap between germline ends came to 16 bases. Germline V CDR1 and CDR2: SNHLY, FYNNEI. CDR3 length: 15 amino acids. The CDR3 nucleotides read TGTGCCAGCAGTGTGACGGGAGTGGGATACTACGAGCAGTACTTC. Translation: CASSVTGVGYYEQYF. Combining the CDR3 with reference TRBV2 and TRBJ2-7 gives the whole variable domain EPEVTQTPSHQVTQMGQEVILRCVPISNHLYFYWYRQILGQKVEFLVSFYNNEISEKSEIFDDQFSVERPDGSNFTLKIRSTKLEDSAMYFCASSVTGVGYYEQYFGPGTRLTVT.

The V gene is TRBV3-1, the J gene TRBJ2-3, with a tentative D call TRBD1 (6 bases). Trimming removed 4 bases from V and 4 bases from J, with 9 bases in between. The CDR3 has 13 amino acids. The germline gives CDR1 LGHDT, CDR2 YNNKEL (reference sequence). CDR3 coding DNA: TGTGCCAGCAGCCGCGGACAGCCAGATACGCAGTATTTT. Translating gives CASSRGQPDTQYF.

V gene TRBV11-2 combines with J gene TRBJ1-2; possible D gene TRBD1, 6 bases. CDR1 is SGHAT and CDR2 is FQNNGV in the germline V gene. The CDR3 loop spans 14 amino acids. V was trimmed by 3 bases and J by 2 bases, leaving 10 bases between them. The chain's CDR3 is CASSLRQENYGYTF. CDR3 bases: TGTGCCAGCAGCTTGCGACAGGAAAACTATGGCTACACCTTC.